This TCR beta chain originates from a study of regulatory T cells in long-lasting Graves disease. The overall study: For a period under 3 months, newly diagnosed Graves' patients had taken antithyroid drugs. Study findings and constraints: Thyroid tissue went unstudied; only peripheral blood was examined.

Noted time point: newly diagnosed GD, antithyroid drugs for less than 3 months. From PBMCs, RNA was extracted and then used to make the TCR library. This clonotype was found many times. Its target is unknown. Germline CDR1 reads SGHRS; CDR2 reads YFSETQ. V was cut by 5 bases and J by 1 base, with 28 bases left in between. The CDR3 consists of 20 residues. Libraries of TCR beta came from iRepertoire HTBI primers plus Arm-PCR of CDR3 regions. TCRdb independently ran MiXCR on the multiplex PCR reads; one entry per CDR3 protein. The data show over 400,000 distinct CDR3 sequences, with 12% to 15% seen just once and more than 15% held by the top ten. The sample was also reused in another study, on T cells in Graves' hyperthyroidism and ophthalmopathy. From that second work: When the TCR CDR3 underwent first-round RT-PCR, the HTBI primer set was used.

The sequencing used peripheral blood mononuclear cells (PBMCs), collected at new diagnosis, from a patient treated with antithyroid drugs. The chain employs TRBV5-1 and TRBJ2-1; tentative D call: TRBD2 (6 bases). This receptor was obtained from a woman in her 50s with Graves disease. The CDR3 nucleotides read TGCGCCAGCAGAAACCATTACGGGAGTGGGGACTTGGGATCCTACAATGAGCAGTTCTTC. Residues: CASRNHYGSGDLGSYNEQFF.